This T cell receptor (beta chain) came from a study of CD8 T cells in ankylosing spondylitis. Study-level points and caveats: Apparently characteristic of ankylosing spondylitis blood was a TCR beta motif (fewer than 10 highly homologous variants).

The germline V gene has CDR1 DFQATT and CDR2 SNEGSKA (reference sequence). With V trimmed by 1 base and J by 6 bases, 3 bases remained unmatched. CDR3 length: 14 residues. MiXCR, applied by TCRdb to the 5' RACE reads, yields one record per CDR3 protein. The sample holds 100,000 to 150,000 distinct CDR3 sequences, roughly a tenth seen once. This clonotype turned up a few times. Its target is unknown. This chain joins TRBV20-1 and TRBJ1-6; 7 bases line up with TRBD1. The sequence came from a male donor with ankylosing spondylitis or in good health (not recorded which). Sequenced sample: blood, either unsorted or a sorted T cell fraction (not recorded which). The CDR3: CSARATGFNSPLHF. The CDR3 DNA reads TGCAGTGCTAGAGCGACAGGGTTTAATTCACCCCTCCACTTT.